The rows below give T cell receptor beta chains drawn from one sample of a study of low-dose radiotherapy and immunotherapy resistance in tumors. TCRdb reanalysed the reads using MiXCR and keeps one entry per CDR3 protein. The table lists some 38,000 distinct CDR3 sequences, less than 25% of them singletons. Sequencing was performed on PBMCs, taken after low-dose radiotherapy plus immunotherapy. The receptors originated from a female donor with ovarian cancer. Each CDR3 is given with its conserved first and last residue. The order of the fields is CDR3 protein, CDR3 DNA, J gene, V gene, D gene, CDR3 length, clone size. A D gene is named only where the DNA matches it firmly. Not all rows give a size; the values are once, few, many and, for expanded clones, a class.

cdr3_aa: CASRRTGLDEQFF
cdr3_nt: TGTGCCAGCAGACGGACAGGGCTCGATGAGCAGTTCTTC
j_call: TRBJ2-1
v_call: TRBV28
d_call: TRBD1
cdr3_length: 13
clone_size: many

cdr3_aa: CASSVGAGNYEQYF
cdr3_nt: TGTGCCAGCAGCGTAGGGGCAGGCAACTACGAGCAGTACTTC
j_call: TRBJ2-7
v_call: TRBV9
d_call: .
cdr3_length: 14
clone_size: many

cdr3_aa: CASTNQTSMYLCASASGGQETQYF
cdr3_nt: .
j_call: TRBJ2-5
v_call: TRBV5-1
d_call: .
cdr3_length: 24
clone_size: .

cdr3_aa: CASSPGTATLNIQYF
cdr3_nt: TGCGCCAGCAGCCCGGGGACGGCGACGCTAAACATTCAGTACTTC
j_call: TRBJ2-4
v_call: TRBV5-1
d_call: .
cdr3_length: 15
clone_size: medium-sized

cdr3_aa: CSAREGQAHQPQHF
cdr3_nt: TGCAGTGCTAGAGAGGGACAGGCCCATCAGCCCCAGCATTTT
j_call: TRBJ1-5
v_call: TRBV20-1
d_call: TRBD1
cdr3_length: 14
clone_size: many

cdr3_aa: CASSPESLGGYTF
cdr3_nt: TGTGCCAGCAGTCCAGAGTCCCTGGGAGGCTACACCTTC
j_call: TRBJ1-2
v_call: TRBV12-3/TRBV12-4
d_call: .
cdr3_length: 13
clone_size: many

cdr3_aa: CASSGQESGELFF
cdr3_nt: TGTGCCAGCAGTGGCCAGGAGAGCGGGGAGCTGTTTTTT
j_call: TRBJ2-2
v_call: TRBV25-1
d_call: .
cdr3_length: 13
clone_size: few

cdr3_aa: CASSPPADIQYF
cdr3_nt: TGTGCCAGCAGCCCCCCTGCGGACATTCAGTACTTC
j_call: TRBJ2-4
v_call: TRBV7-9
d_call: .
cdr3_length: 12
clone_size: many

cdr3_aa: CASSLISAHEQFF
cdr3_nt: TGTGCCAGCAGCCTAATTTCTGCTCATGAGCAGTTCTTC
j_call: TRBJ2-1
v_call: TRBV7-6
d_call: .
cdr3_length: 13
clone_size: many

cdr3_aa: CASSYAGTGDTGELFF
cdr3_nt: TGTGCCAGCAGTTACGCCGGGACAGGGGACACCGGGGAGCTGTTTTTT
j_call: TRBJ2-2
v_call: TRBV6-6
d_call: TRBD1
cdr3_length: 16
clone_size: many

cdr3_aa: CASSRTSTGDYNEQFF
cdr3_nt: TGTGCCAGCAGCCGCACCTCGACAGGAGACTACAATGAGCAGTTCTTC
j_call: TRBJ2-1
v_call: TRBV11-2
d_call: .
cdr3_length: 16
clone_size: many

cdr3_aa: CASSSLTSGPASSYNEQFF
cdr3_nt: TGTGCCAGCAGTTCCTTGACTAGCGGGCCGGCCAGCTCCTACAATGAGCAGTTCTTC
j_call: TRBJ2-1
v_call: TRBV28
d_call: TRBD2
cdr3_length: 19
clone_size: many

cdr3_aa: CASSSQIDSPLHF
cdr3_nt: TGTGCCAGCAGCTCCCAAATTGATTCACCCCTCCACTTT
j_call: TRBJ1-6
v_call: TRBV7-3
d_call: .
cdr3_length: 13
clone_size: many

cdr3_aa: CASSQVTGAYEQYF
cdr3_nt: TGTGCCAGCAGCCAGGTCACAGGAGCCTACGAGCAGTACTTC
j_call: TRBJ2-7
v_call: TRBV7-8
d_call: .
cdr3_length: 14
clone_size: many

cdr3_aa: CASSLDRAVTQYF
cdr3_nt: TGTGCCAGCAGCCTTGACAGGGCTGTGACCCAGTACTTC
j_call: TRBJ2-5
v_call: TRBV5-4
d_call: TRBD1
cdr3_length: 13
clone_size: medium-sized

cdr3_aa: CASSLAGDRGYEQYF
cdr3_nt: TGCGCCAGCAGCTTGGCCGGGGACAGGGGCTACGAGCAGTACTTC
j_call: TRBJ2-7
v_call: TRBV5-1
d_call: TRBD1
cdr3_length: 15
clone_size: many

cdr3_aa: CASSLGENQPQHF
cdr3_nt: TGTGCCAGCAGCTTAGGCGAAAATCAGCCCCAGCATTTT
j_call: TRBJ1-5
v_call: TRBV7-6
d_call: .
cdr3_length: 13
clone_size: few

cdr3_aa: CASSQDYTGYEQYF
cdr3_nt: TGTGCCAGCAGCCAAGATTACACCGGCTACGAGCAGTACTTC
j_call: TRBJ2-7
v_call: TRBV3-1
d_call: .
cdr3_length: 14
clone_size: .

cdr3_aa: CASSKGAGEQFF
cdr3_nt: TGTGCCAGCAGCAAAGGGGCGGGTGAGCAGTTCTTC
j_call: TRBJ2-1
v_call: TRBV6-2/TRBV6-3
d_call: .
cdr3_length: 12
clone_size: many

cdr3_aa: CASSSPFGGSNGSGANVLTF
cdr3_nt: TGTGCCAGCAGCTCCCCTTTCGGGGGGAGCAATGGTTCTGGGGCCAACGTCCTGACTTTC
j_call: TRBJ2-6
v_call: TRBV11-2
d_call: TRBD2
cdr3_length: 20
clone_size: few

cdr3_aa: CASSPDSLNTGELFF
cdr3_nt: TGTGCCAGCAGCCCCGACAGTCTTAACACCGGGGAGCTGTTTTTT
j_call: TRBJ2-2
v_call: TRBV7-8
d_call: .
cdr3_length: 15
clone_size: many

cdr3_aa: CSATLAGVITYTQYF
cdr3_nt: TGCAGTGCCACCTTAGCGGGGGTCATCACGTATACGCAGTATTTT
j_call: TRBJ2-3
v_call: TRBV20-1
d_call: TRBD2
cdr3_length: 15
clone_size: many

cdr3_aa: CASSQDRTSLYNEQFF
cdr3_nt: TGTGCCAGCAGCCAAGATCGGACTAGCCTCTACAATGAGCAGTTCTTC
j_call: TRBJ2-1
v_call: TRBV14
d_call: TRBD2
cdr3_length: 16
clone_size: many

cdr3_aa: CASRVPGLALEQRTQYF
cdr3_nt: TGTGCCAGCAGAGTCCCGGGACTAGCGCTCGAGCAACGGACCCAGTACTTC
j_call: TRBJ2-5
v_call: TRBV6-2/TRBV6-3
d_call: TRBD2
cdr3_length: 17
clone_size: many

cdr3_aa: CASRTGVSSYNEQFF
cdr3_nt: TGTGCCAGCAGAACGGGAGTTAGCTCCTACAATGAGCAGTTCTTC
j_call: TRBJ2-1
v_call: TRBV6-2/TRBV6-3
d_call: .
cdr3_length: 15
clone_size: many

cdr3_aa: CASSLTGNQPQHF
cdr3_nt: TGTGCCAGCAGCCTAACAGGGAATCAGCCCCAGCATTTT
j_call: TRBJ1-5
v_call: TRBV14
d_call: .
cdr3_length: 13
clone_size: many